The present entry profiles one TCR beta chain with its context. Per the authors' pipeline: Reference gene primer amplification yielded estimated nucleated cell counts. Sequencing was performed with immunoSEQ multiplex PCR; in TCRdb, only in-frame clones are kept and a portion is missing. For V, J and clone size, that table is used; D and trimming come from the DNA. The sample lists around 190,000 clones; roughly 90% were seen once. The entry originates in a study of blood T cell repertoires in COVID-19. Study-wide background: Samples came from the United States, Italy and Spain, spanning acute and convalescent COVID-19. In each case, the material was cDNA or gDNA derived from T cells, B-cell-depleted T cells, or PBMCs.

The CDR3 runs to 14 residues. Trimming shortened V by 3 bases and J by 1 base, and 9 bases separated the two germline ends. The germline gives CDR1 MNHNS, CDR2 SASEGT. This clonotype was obtained from a man in his sixties or seventies with active or convalescent COVID-19. The J gene is TRBJ1-1, the V gene TRBV6-1; the D gene is possibly TRBD1 (6 bases). The material sequenced was peripheral blood. CDR3 in amino acids: CASSDRGRNTEAFF. CDR3 coding DNA: TGTGCCAGCAGTGACAGGGGAAGGAACACTGAAGCTTTCTTT.